This T cell receptor (beta chain) is from a study of blood T cell repertoires in COVID-19. At the level of the study: Sites in the United States, Italy and Spain provided acute and convalescent COVID-19 samples.

Germline CDR1 reads MNHNY; CDR2 reads SVGAGI (reference sequence). The CDR3 contains 14 residues. The V and J ends lost 2 bases and 3 bases respectively, with 7 bases between them. TCRdb's copy holds only in-frame clones and misses some; the assay was immunoSEQ multiplex PCR. The sample lists 200,000 to 250,000 clones, roughly four fifths seen once, with 1.9% in the top ten. The sample comprised peripheral blood. This clonotype was obtained from a man aged 25-45 years who had recovered from COVID-19. The chain has TRBV6-6 and TRBJ1-4; perhaps TRBD1 as D (5 bases). The CDR3 sequence is CASSYRGANEKLFF. The CDR3 DNA follows: TGTGCCAGCAGTTACAGGGGTGCTAATGAAAAACTGTTTTTT.